These 4 T cell receptor beta chains were all obtained from the same sample, sequenced in a study of cytomegalovirus exposure and HLA in healthy donors. 60 Vbeta and 13 Jbeta primers were used in PCR. Using immunoSEQ multiplex PCR, the repertoire was profiled, and TCRdb retains in-frame clones only, with some absent. This table holds around 94,000 clones, around 85% found once. The sample consisted of PBMCs. These TCRs come from a man aged 18 to 29 in good health and CMV-seronegative.

The chain has TRBV5-1 and TRBJ1-1, with D possibly matching TRBD1 (6 bases). There are 16 residues in the CDR3. V shed 1 base and J shed 0 bases, with 13 bases lying between them. CDR1 is SGHRS and CDR2 is YFSETQ in the germline V gene. The CDR3, as DNA: TGCGCCAGCAGCTTGAGGGGGGGGCATATGAACACTGAAGCTTTCTTT. It yields the protein CASSLRGGHMNTEAFF. Together with reference TRBV5-1 and TRBJ1-1, the CDR3 gives the full variable domain: KAGVTQTPRYLIKTRGQQVTLSCSPISGHRSVSWYQQTPGQGLQFLFEYFSETQRNKGNFPGRFSGRQFSNSRSEMNVSTLELGDSALYLCASSLRGGHMNTEAFFGQGTRLTVV.

The V call is TRBV7-2, the J call TRBJ2-7; the D gene is possibly TRBD2 (6 bases). The V gene lost 1 base and the J gene lost 4 bases, with 11 bases spanning the gap. Per the germline V gene, CDR1 is SGHTA and CDR2 is FQGNSA. There are 14 residues in the CDR3. CDR3 loop: CASSLGDFQYEQYF. The CDR3 DNA reads as TGTGCCAGCAGCTTAGGGGACTTCCAATACGAGCAGTACTTC.

This clone occurred once. V is TRBV27 and J is TRBJ1-2, with TRBD1 as a possible D gene (5 bases). Trimming stripped 8 bases from V and 1 base from J, with 11 bases between. CDR3 size: 13 residues. In germline, CDR1 is MNHEY, CDR2 SMNVEV (reference sequence). This CDR3 reads CASGPQDNYGYTF. The CDR3 nucleotides read TGTGCCAGCGGGCCACAGGATAACTATGGCTACACCTTC.

The chain is built from TRBV27 and TRBJ2-3; 8 nucleotides line up with TRBD1. The V segment lost 2 bases and the J segment 1 base; nucleotides outside the gene matches: 2. Looked up from germline, CDR1 is MNHEY and CDR2 is SMNVEV (reference sequence). This CDR3 spans 15 amino acids. The CDR3 sequence: CASSLQGAGTDTQYF. DNA for the CDR3: TGTGCCAGCAGTTTACAGGGGGCTGGCACAGATACGCAGTATTTT.